The clone carrying this TCR beta chain was observed a few times. Antigen specificity is unknown. This entry belongs to a study of cytomegalovirus exposure and HLA in healthy donors. Turning to the study itself: A prior study identified approximately 120 million unique TCR beta sequences from about 180 million T cells. The study's findings and limits: Per a prior analysis, the majority of TCR beta V segments were productive roughly 87% or roughly 30% of the time. What a later analysis reportedly showed was that an Asian-associated ancestry cluster had fewer N-insertions than the approximately 700-donor mean.

The primer mix had 60 Vbeta and 13 Jbeta primers. Sequencing used immunoSEQ multiplex PCR; TCRdb keeps in-frame clones, though not all of them. The sample contains fewer than 250,000 clones, around 86% of which appear only once. The donors were healthy bone marrow donors. The CDR3 covers 15 residues. Trimming removed 7 bases at V and 7 bases at J, with 23 bases between. Germline V gives CDR1 MNHEY, CDR2 SMNVEV (reference sequence). This rearrangement joins TRBV27 to TRBJ2-7; possible D gene TRBD1, 5 bases. The receptor was isolated from a woman between 45 and 65 years old in good health and CMV-seropositive. The sequenced sample consisted of PBMCs. The CDR3 bases are TGTGCCAGCACCACAAACCGGCTAGGTACAGGAGAGCAGTACTTC. Residues: CASTTNRLGTGEQYF.